Each of the 4 T cell receptor beta chains below was sequenced from the same sample in a study of shared clonotypes between healthy human individuals. TCRdb keeps only in-frame clones here, not all; method: immunoSEQ multiplex PCR. The sample consists of 2.5 million or so clones, just over 90% of them appearing once. Specimen: naive CD4+ T cells sorted from blood. Indicated subset: CD45RA+ positively selected. Every receptor here comes from a young man in good health.

The V call is TRBV18, the J call TRBJ1-3; a possible D gene is TRBD1 (5 bases). Germline V gene data show CDR1 as KGHSH and CDR2 as LQKENI. V lost 3 bases, J lost 0 bases, and 9 bases lay in between. The CDR3 is 15 amino acids. CDR3 in DNA: TGTGCCAGCTCACCCCGGGACCTCTCTGGAAACACCATATATTTT. Protein sequence: CASSPRDLSGNTIYF.

The V gene is TRBV14, the J gene TRBJ1-1; D remains unclear. The CDR3 loop spans 13 amino acids. V was shortened by 3 bases and J by 8 bases, with 13 bases between the two germline ends. Per germline, CDR1 SGHDN and CDR2 FVKESK. The CDR3 reads CASSQGSGSEAFF. The CDR3, as DNA: TGTGCCAGCAGCCAGGGTTCGGGTAGCGAAGCTTTCTTT. Combining the CDR3 with reference TRBV14 and TRBJ1-1 gives the whole variable domain EAGVTQFPSHSVIEKGQTVTLRCDPISGHDNLYWYRRVMGKEIKFLLHFVKESKQDESGMPNNRFLAERTGGTYSTLKVQPAELEDSGVYFCASSQGSGSEAFFGQGTRLTVV.

The J gene is TRBJ2-4, the V gene TRBV10-2, with 15 bases fitting TRBD2. Germline lookup yields CDR1 WSHSY and CDR2 SAAADI. This CDR3 region has 11 residues. The trim removed 8 bases at V and 13 bases at J, leaving 0 bases unmatched. The CDR3 is CASGTSGGQYF. The CDR3 DNA is TGCGCCAGCGGGACTAGCGGGGGGCAGTACTTC.

The gene calls are TRBV15 and TRBJ2-5; tentatively, D is TRBD1 or TRBD2 (6 bases each). The CDR3 is 13 amino acids. Germline CDR1 reads LNHNV; CDR2 reads YYDKDF (reference sequence). V lost 3 bases to trimming and J lost 4 bases, with 9 bases between them. Here the CDR3 reads CATSSRGAETQYF. CDR3 nucleotide sequence: TGTGCCACCAGCAGTAGGGGGGCAGAGACCCAGTACTTC.